The text below deals with one T cell receptor (beta chain). The sample belongs to a study of blood T cell repertoires in COVID-19. At the level of the study: The study drew acute and convalescent COVID-19 samples from the United States, Italy and Spain. The cDNA or gDNA used as material had been derived from T cells, B-cell-depleted T cells, or PBMCs.

CDR3 size: 14 residues. Original analysis: Counts of nucleated cells, estimated from reference gene primer amplification, were obtained. The data were produced by immunoSEQ multiplex PCR, yet TCRdb's version contains in-frame clones alone and is incomplete. V and J calls and clone size come straight from that table; D and trimming were deduced from the DNA. The sample carries about 120,000 clones, over 75% recorded once. The specimen was peripheral blood. The clonotype was recovered from a man aged 65 to 79 with active or convalescent COVID-19. The chain carries TRBV1 and TRBJ2-7; TRBD2, the D gene given by the table, was not confirmed from the DNA. TRBV1 is a listed pseudogene. In nucleotides, the CDR3 is TGCACCAGCAGCCAGTGGACTAGCGAGAACGAGCAGTACTTC. Residues: CTSSQWTSENEQYF.